This T cell receptor (beta chain) was found in a study of cytomegalovirus exposure and HLA in healthy donors. This clone has more than one count but fewer than ten. The CDR3 consists of 14 residues. The germline V gene encodes CDR1 MGHRA and CDR2 YSYEKL. Trimming took off 4 bases at V and 6 bases at J, with 13 bases between the two ends. This PCR relied on a set of 60 Vbeta primers and 13 Jbeta primers. Generated by immunoSEQ multiplex PCR, the TCRdb table keeps only in-frame clones and is missing some. The table shows about 110,000 clones, with over 60% occurring only once. Specimen: PBMCs. The chain joins TRBV4-1 to TRBJ2-1, with D possibly matching TRBD1 (5 bases). The sequence came from a woman in her sixties or seventies in good health and CMV-seropositive. The DNA of the CDR3 is TGCGCCAGCAGCCGCGGCGTAGGGGCCAATGAGCAGTTCTTC. It is translated as CASSRGVGANEQFF.